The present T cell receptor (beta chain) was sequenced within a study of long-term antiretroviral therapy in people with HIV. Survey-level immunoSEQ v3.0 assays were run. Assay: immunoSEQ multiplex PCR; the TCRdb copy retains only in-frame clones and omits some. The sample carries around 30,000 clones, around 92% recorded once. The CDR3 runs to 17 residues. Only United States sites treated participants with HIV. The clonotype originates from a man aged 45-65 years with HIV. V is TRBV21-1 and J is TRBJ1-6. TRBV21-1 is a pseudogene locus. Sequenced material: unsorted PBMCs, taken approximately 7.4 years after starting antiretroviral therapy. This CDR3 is CASSKARAPSYNSLLHF. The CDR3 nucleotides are TGTGCCAGCAGCAAAGCAAGGGCACCCTCCTATAATTCACTCCTCCACTTT.